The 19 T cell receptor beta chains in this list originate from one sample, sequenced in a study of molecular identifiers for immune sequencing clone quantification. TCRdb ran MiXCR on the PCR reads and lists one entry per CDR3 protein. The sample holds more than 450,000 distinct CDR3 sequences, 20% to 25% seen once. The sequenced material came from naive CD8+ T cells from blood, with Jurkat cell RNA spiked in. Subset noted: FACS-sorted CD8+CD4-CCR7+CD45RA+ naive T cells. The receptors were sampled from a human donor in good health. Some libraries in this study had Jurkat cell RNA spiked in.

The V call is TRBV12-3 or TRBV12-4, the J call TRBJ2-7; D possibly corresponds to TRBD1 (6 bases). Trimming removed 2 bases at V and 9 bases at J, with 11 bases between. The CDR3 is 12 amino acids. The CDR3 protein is CASSLPGDAQYF. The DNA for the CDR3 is TGTGCCAGCAGTTTACCAGGGGACGCGCAGTACTTC.

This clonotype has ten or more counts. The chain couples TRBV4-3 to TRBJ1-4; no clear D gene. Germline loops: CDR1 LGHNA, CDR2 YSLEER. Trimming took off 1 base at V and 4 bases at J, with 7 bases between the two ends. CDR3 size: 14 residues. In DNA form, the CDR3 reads TGCGCCAGCAGCCAAGGCGGGATTAATGAAAAACTGTTTTTT. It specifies CASSQGGINEKLFF.

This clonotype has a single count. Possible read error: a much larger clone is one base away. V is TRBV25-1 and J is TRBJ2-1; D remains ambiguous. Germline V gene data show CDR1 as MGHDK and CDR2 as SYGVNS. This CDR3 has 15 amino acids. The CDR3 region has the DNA TGTGCCAGCAGTGAGTACTCGAGCTCCTACAATGAGCAGTCCTTC. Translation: CASSEYSSSYNEQSF.

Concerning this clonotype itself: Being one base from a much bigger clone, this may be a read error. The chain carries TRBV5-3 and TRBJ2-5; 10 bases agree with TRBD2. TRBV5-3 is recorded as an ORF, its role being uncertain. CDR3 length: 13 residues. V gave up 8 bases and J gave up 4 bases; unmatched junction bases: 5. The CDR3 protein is CASWASGGETQYF. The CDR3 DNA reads TGTGCCAGCTGGGCTAGCGGGGGAGAGACCCAGTACTTC.

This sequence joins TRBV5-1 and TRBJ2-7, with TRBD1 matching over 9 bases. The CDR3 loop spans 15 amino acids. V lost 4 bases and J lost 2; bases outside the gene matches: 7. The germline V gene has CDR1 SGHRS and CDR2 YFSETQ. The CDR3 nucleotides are TGCGCCAGCAGCCCAGAGGGACAGGGCACCTACGAGCAGTACTTC. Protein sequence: CASSPEGQGTYEQYF.

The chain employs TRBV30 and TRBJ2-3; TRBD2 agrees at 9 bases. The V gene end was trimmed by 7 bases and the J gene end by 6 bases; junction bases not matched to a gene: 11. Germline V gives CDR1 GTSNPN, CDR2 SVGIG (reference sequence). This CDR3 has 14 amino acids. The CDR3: CASKAAGGPDTQYF. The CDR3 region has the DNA TGTGCCTCTAAGGCGGCGGGAGGGCCTGATACGCAGTATTTT. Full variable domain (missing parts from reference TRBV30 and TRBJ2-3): SQTIHQWPATLVQPVGSPLSLECTVEGTSNPNLYWYRQAAGRGLQLLFYSVGIGQISSEVPQNLSASRPQDRQFILSSKKLLLSDSGFYLCASKAAGGPDTQYFGPGTRLTVL.

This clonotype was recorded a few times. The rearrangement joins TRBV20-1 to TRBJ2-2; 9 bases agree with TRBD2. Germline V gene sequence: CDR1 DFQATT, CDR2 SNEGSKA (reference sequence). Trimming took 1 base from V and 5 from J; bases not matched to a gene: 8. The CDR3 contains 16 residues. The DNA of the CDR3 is TGCAGTGCTAGAGGGACCCTAGCGGGAAAGACCGGGGAGCTGTTTTTT. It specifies CSARGTLAGKTGELFF.

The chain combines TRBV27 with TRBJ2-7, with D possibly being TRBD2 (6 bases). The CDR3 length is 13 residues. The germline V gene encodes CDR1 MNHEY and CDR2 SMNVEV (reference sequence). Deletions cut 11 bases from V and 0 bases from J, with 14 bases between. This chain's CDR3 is CAAGGFRSYEQYF. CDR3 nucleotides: TGTGCCGCTGGGGGGTTCCGCTCCTACGAGCAGTACTTC.

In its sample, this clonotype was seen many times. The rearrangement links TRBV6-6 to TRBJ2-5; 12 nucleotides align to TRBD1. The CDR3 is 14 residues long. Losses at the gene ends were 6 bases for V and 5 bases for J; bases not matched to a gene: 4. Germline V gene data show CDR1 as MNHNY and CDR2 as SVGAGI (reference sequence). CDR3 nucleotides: TGTGCCAGCAGCACCGGGACAGGGGGCGAGACCCAGTACTTC. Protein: CASSTGTGGETQYF.

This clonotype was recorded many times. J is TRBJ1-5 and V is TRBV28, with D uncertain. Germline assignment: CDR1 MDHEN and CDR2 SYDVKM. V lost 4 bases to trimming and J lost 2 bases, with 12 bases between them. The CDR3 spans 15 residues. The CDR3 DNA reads TGTGCCAGCAGTTCTGAAAGCGTCGGCAATCAGCCCCAGCATTTT. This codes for CASSSESVGNQPQHF.

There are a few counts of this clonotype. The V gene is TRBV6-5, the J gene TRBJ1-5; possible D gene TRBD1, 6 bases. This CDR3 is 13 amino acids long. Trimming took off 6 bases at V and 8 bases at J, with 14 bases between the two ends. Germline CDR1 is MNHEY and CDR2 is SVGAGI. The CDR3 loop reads CASSPGDGEPQHF. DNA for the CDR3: TGTGCCAGCAGCCCAGGGGACGGGGAGCCCCAGCATTTT.

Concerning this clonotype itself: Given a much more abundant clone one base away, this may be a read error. This chain's CDR3 is CASSGGLANNEQFF. As DNA, the CDR3 is TGTGCCAGCAGCGGGGGACTAGCGAACAATGAGCAGTTCTTC. The V and J genes are TRBV13 and TRBJ2-1, with TRBD2 matching 10 bases. The CDR3 has 14 residues. The germline gives CDR1 PRHDT, CDR2 FYEKMQ (reference sequence). The J segment lost 5 bases and the V segment lost 5 bases, leaving 3 bases of the junction unmatched.

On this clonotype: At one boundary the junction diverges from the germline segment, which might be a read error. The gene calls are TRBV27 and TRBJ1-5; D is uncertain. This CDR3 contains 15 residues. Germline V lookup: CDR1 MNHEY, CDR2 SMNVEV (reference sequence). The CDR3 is CACSPTGPRAQPQHF. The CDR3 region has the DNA TGTGCCTGCAGTCCTACCGGACCCCGTGCTCAGCCCCAGCATTTT.

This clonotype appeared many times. The CDR3 spells CASSLRDRDTDTQYF. In nucleotides, the CDR3 is TGTGCCAGCAGCTTACGGGACCGTGACACAGATACGCAGTATTTT. The chain is built from TRBV11-3 and TRBJ2-3; perhaps D is TRBD1 or TRBD2 (5 bases each). Trimming cost V 2 bases and J 2 bases, with 11 bases left between them. Germline CDR1 and CDR2: SGHNT and YENEEA. The CDR3 is made up of 15 amino acids.

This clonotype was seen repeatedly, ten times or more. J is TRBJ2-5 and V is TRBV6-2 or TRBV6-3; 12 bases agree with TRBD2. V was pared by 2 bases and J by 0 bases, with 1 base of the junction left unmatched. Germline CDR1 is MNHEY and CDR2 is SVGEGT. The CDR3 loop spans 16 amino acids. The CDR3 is CASSYRLAGDQETQYF. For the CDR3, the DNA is TGTGCCAGCAGTTACAGACTAGCGGGGGACCAAGAGACCCAGTACTTC.

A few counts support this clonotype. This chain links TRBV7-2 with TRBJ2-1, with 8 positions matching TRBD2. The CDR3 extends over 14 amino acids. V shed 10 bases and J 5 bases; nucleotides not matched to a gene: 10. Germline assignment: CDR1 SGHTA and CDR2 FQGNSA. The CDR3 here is CATRGGMWDNEQFF. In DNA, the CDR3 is TGTGCCACCCGGGGGGGGATGTGGGACAATGAGCAGTTCTTC.

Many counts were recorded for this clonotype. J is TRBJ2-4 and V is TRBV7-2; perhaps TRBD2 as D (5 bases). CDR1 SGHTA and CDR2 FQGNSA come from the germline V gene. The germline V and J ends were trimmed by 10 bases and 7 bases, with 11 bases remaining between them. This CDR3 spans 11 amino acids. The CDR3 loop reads CAIRRGNIQYF. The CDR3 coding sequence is TGTGCCATCAGGCGAGGGAACATTCAGTACTTC. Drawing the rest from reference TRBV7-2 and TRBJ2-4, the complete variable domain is GAGVSQSPSNKVTEKGKDVELRCDPISGHTALYWYRQSLGQGLEFLIYFQGNSAPDKSGLPSDRFSAERTGGSVSTLTIQRTQQEDSAVYLCAIRRGNIQYFGAGTRLSVL.

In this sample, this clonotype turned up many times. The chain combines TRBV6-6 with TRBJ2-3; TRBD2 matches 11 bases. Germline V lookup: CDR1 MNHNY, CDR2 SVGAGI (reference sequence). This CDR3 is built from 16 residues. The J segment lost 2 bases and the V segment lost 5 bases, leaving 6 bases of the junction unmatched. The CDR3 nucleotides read TGTGCCAGCAGTCCGGGGACTAGCGGATACACAGATACGCAGTATTTT. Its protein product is CASSPGTSGYTDTQYF.

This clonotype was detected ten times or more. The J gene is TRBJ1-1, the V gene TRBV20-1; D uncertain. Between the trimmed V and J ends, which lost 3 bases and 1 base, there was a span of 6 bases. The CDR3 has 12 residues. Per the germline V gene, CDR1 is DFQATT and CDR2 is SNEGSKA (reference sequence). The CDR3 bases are TGCAGTGCTAGTCGACAGAACACTGAAGCTTTCTTT. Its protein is CSASRQNTEAFF.